This record concerns one T cell receptor (beta chain) sequence. Its antigen is not known. One entry per CDR3 protein, called by TCRdb with MiXCR from the 5' RACE reads. The sample contains 190,000 or so distinct CDR3 sequences, roughly 23% of which appear only once. There are 13 residues in the CDR3. CDR1 is SGHVS and CDR2 is FNYEAQ in the germline V gene. The V and J ends lost 4 bases and 4 bases, in that order; junction bases with no gene match: 1. The sample comes from a study of T-cell memory formation after mild COVID-19. Study in general: Among the donors, TCR clusters were largely specific to each donor. Broader study findings: Researchers report contracting CD4+ clones mostly in CM and EM, with CD8+ clones in EMRA. There were some responding clones in pre-infection memory, which suggested that cross-reactive memory had joined. While clones contracting from day 15 to 85 were balanced between CD4 and CD8, later expanders leaned CD4+.

The sequenced sample consisted of PBMCs or a T cell subset sorted from them (not recorded which). V is TRBV7-6 and J is TRBJ2-1, with 7 bases identical to TRBD1. This clonotype originated in an adult woman who had mild COVID-19 (a few samples of this study predate the infection). Cell type and time point are not known. CDR3 residues: CASSSGQYNEQFF. Written as DNA, the CDR3 is TGTGCCAGCAGCTCGGGACAGTACAATGAGCAGTTCTTC.